This paragraph reports one T cell receptor beta chain. The data were obtained in a study of blood T cell repertoires in COVID-19. The V gene's germline CDR1 is KGHSH and CDR2 LQKENI. The V end was cut by 8 bases, the J end by 4 bases, with 17 bases between. The CDR3 extends over 14 amino acids. Profiling relied on immunoSEQ multiplex PCR, and the TCRdb table lists in-frame clones only, not all of them. Found here are fewer than 600,000 clones, roughly 88% of them singletons; the top ten hold roughly 1.9%. The chain uses TRBV18 and TRBJ2-5; tentative D call: TRBD2 (5 bases). The TCR sequence derives from a woman in her forties who had recovered from COVID-19. Material: PBMCs or T cells enriched from blood (not recorded which). The CDR3 nucleotides read TGTGCCAGCGCCGTATCCATGGGGAGAGAGACCCAGTACTTC. This gives the protein CASAVSMGRETQYF.